The 20 T cell receptor beta chains presented below share a single source sample, sequenced in a study of ipilimumab plus nivolumab after autologous stem cell transplantation. Assay used: immunoSEQ multiplex PCR; TCRdb lists only in-frame clones, some missing. The sample includes about 15,000 clones, around four fifths of them seen just once. The material was PBMCs, obtained in a trial of ipilimumab plus nivolumab as post-transplant consolidation. Receptor source: a male donor with diffuse large B-cell lymphoma.

The rearrangement uses TRBV7-3 and TRBJ2-3; 13 bases line up with TRBD2. CDR1 is SGHTA and CDR2 is FQGTGA in the germline V gene. The length of the CDR3 is 19 residues. Trimming took 0 bases from V and 0 from J; bases not matched to a gene: 6. CDR3 DNA: TGTGCCAGCAGCTTAACGTCACTAGCGGGGGGGAGTAGCACAGATACGCAGTATTTT. Translated: CASSLTSLAGGSSTDTQYF.

V usage is TRBV27 and J usage is TRBJ2-2; 9 bases match TRBD2. The germline CDR1 and CDR2 sequences are MNHEY and SMNVEV (reference sequence). The V and J ends lost 2 bases and 1 base, in that order; junction bases with no gene match: 14. This CDR3 contains 20 residues. As DNA, the CDR3 is TGTGCCAGCAGTTTAAAGCCCCAGTTTAGCGGGGGCATGAACACCGGGGAGCTGTTTTTT. It is translated as CASSLKPQFSGGMNTGELFF.

The chain is built from TRBV11-2 and TRBJ2-5, with a weak D call TRBD2 (6 bases). The CDR3 sequence is 15 residues long. Germline V gene data show CDR1 as SGHAT and CDR2 as FQNNGV. Trimming left V 1 base short and J 5 bases short, with 14 bases between. CDR3 bases: TGTGCCAGCAGCTTAGGGCTAGCGCGCGGGGAGACCCAGTACTTC. Its translation is CASSLGLARGETQYF.

This clone appeared a few times. The rearrangement joins TRBV5-1 to TRBJ2-7; D is undetermined. The CDR3 is made up of 13 amino acids. Germline V CDR1 and CDR2: SGHRS, YFSETQ. V was trimmed by 0 bases and J by 3 bases, leaving 7 bases between them. In DNA, the CDR3 is TGCGCCAGCAGCTTGGACACGCGCTACGAGCAGTACTTC. This encodes CASSLDTRYEQYF.

This chain connects TRBV7-3 to TRBJ2-3; a weak D match, TRBD2 (6 bases). V was trimmed by 2 bases and J by 5 bases, leaving 11 bases between them. Germline V gene lookup returns CDR1 SGHTA and CDR2 FQGTGA. This CDR3 spans 14 amino acids. In nucleotides, the CDR3 is TGTGCCAGCAGCTTAGGGGGGTCGGTAGATACGCAGTATTTT. Its translation is CASSLGGSVDTQYF.

The CDR3 DNA reads as TGTGCCAGCTCACTCCAAAGAGGGGGTAGGAATGGCTACACCTTC. It encodes CASSLQRGGRNGYTF. The chain is built from TRBV18 and TRBJ1-2, with D possibly TRBD1 on 6 matching bases. Germline V CDR1 and CDR2: KGHSH, LQKENI. V gave up 4 bases and J gave up 6 bases, with 18 bases separating them. This CDR3 is built from 15 residues.

The rearrangement uses TRBV2 and TRBJ2-7; D tentatively reads TRBD1 or TRBD2 (5 bases each). Germline V gene sequence: CDR1 SNHLY, CDR2 FYNNEI. V lost 8 bases and J 2 bases, leaving 10 bases between the germline ends. There are 12 residues in the CDR3. The CDR3 reads CASGDGAYEQYF. The CDR3, as DNA: TGTGCCAGCGGGGACGGAGCCTACGAGCAGTACTTC.

The chain recombines TRBV27 with TRBJ2-1; 8 bases line up with TRBD2. J gave up 7 bases and V 5 bases, and 16 bases lay outside the gene matches. The CDR3 sequence is 17 residues long. Germline CDR1 MNHEY, CDR2 SMNVEV (reference sequence). CDR3 in DNA: TGTGCCAGCAGTCCCCTGGGGGGGGGAGCGGGGGTAAATGAGCAGTTCTTC. Its translation: CASSPLGGGAGVNEQFF.

Regarding this clone: Sequence at one end of the junction differs from germline and may be a read error. The chain is built from TRBV28 and TRBJ2-7; D is uncertain. The CDR3 is 11 amino acids. Germline CDR1 and CDR2: MDHEN and SYDVKM. CDR3 in DNA: TGTGCCAGCAGTTCCTCCCACGAGCAGTACTTC. Protein: CASSSSHEQYF.

DNA of the CDR3: TGTGCCAGCAGCTTAACTTTGGGGCCAGGGGAGACCCAGTACTTC. Amino acids: CASSLTLGPGETQYF. The genes are TRBV7-3 and TRBJ2-5; maybe TRBD1 (5 bases). Germline values: CDR1 SGHTA, CDR2 FQGTGA. The CDR3 totals 15 residues. The V and J ends lost 0 bases and 5 bases respectively, with 13 bases between them. Full variable domain (rest looked up from reference TRBV7-3 and TRBJ2-5): GAGVSQTPSNKVTEKGKYVELRCDPISGHTALYWYRQSLGQGPEFLIYFQGTGAADDSGLPNDRFFAVRPEGSVSTLKIQRTERGDSAVYLCASSLTLGPGETQYFGPGTRLLVL.

V gene TRBV11-2 combines with J gene TRBJ2-5; D is undetermined. CDR1 SGHAT and CDR2 FQNNGV come from the germline V gene. The V and J ends lost 0 bases and 4 bases respectively, with 15 bases between them. This CDR3 region has 16 residues. The CDR3 DNA follows: TGTGCCAGCAGCTTAGATGACCCCCACAGCCTAGAGACCCAGTACTTC. Encoded protein: CASSLDDPHSLETQYF.

The rearrangement uses TRBV7-2 and TRBJ2-3, with 8 bases aligning to TRBD2. V was pared by 1 base and J by 1 base, with 4 bases of the junction left unmatched. The CDR3 contains 16 residues. CDR1 SGHTA and CDR2 FQGNSA come from the germline V gene. CDR3 region: CASSLGFSGGTDTQYF. As DNA, the CDR3 is TGTGCCAGCAGCTTAGGGTTTAGCGGGGGCACAGATACGCAGTATTTT.

This clone was seen more than once but under ten times. This chain links TRBV19 with TRBJ1-1, with D unclear. This CDR3 contains 13 residues. Germline CDR1 LNHDA, CDR2 SQIVND (reference sequence). V gave up 2 bases and J gave up 1 base, with 5 bases separating them. The DNA for the CDR3 is TGTGCCAGTAGTATACGCGAGAACACTGAAGCTTTCTTT. As protein: CASSIRENTEAFF. The full variable domain, rest sourced from reference TRBV19 and TRBJ1-1, is DGGITQSPKYLFRKEGQNVTLSCEQNLNHDAMYWYRQDPGQGLRLIYYSQIVNDFQKGDIAEGYSVSREKKESFPLTVTSAQKNPTAFYLCASSIRENTEAFFGQGTRLTVV.

The chain links TRBV19 to TRBJ1-2; 7 positions match TRBD1. Losses at the gene ends were 6 bases for V and 2 bases for J; bases not matched to a gene: 6. The germline V gene has CDR1 LNHDA and CDR2 SQIVND (reference sequence). This CDR3 spans 14 amino acids. The CDR3 DNA reads as TGTGCCAGTAGGAGGGGGCACGTGAACTATGGCTACACCTTC. Its translation: CASRRGHVNYGYTF.

The V and J genes are TRBV7-2 and TRBJ2-5; 7 bases align to TRBD1. This CDR3 spans 14 amino acids. The junction had 5 bases not matched to a gene; V was cut back by 3 bases and J by 4 bases. Germline-derived CDR1 and CDR2 are SGHTA and FQGNSA. The CDR3 DNA is TGTGCCAGCAGCTTTAGTTCAGGGGGAGAGACCCAGTACTTC. Protein product: CASSFSSGGETQYF.

This clone was detected only a few times. The chain links TRBV27 to TRBJ1-2; D possibly corresponds to TRBD1 (6 bases). Deletions cut 2 bases from V and 0 bases from J, with 16 bases between. There are 17 residues in the CDR3. The germline CDR1 and CDR2 sequences are MNHEY and SMNVEV (reference sequence). DNA for the CDR3: TGTGCCAGCAGTTTACGGGGCGGCGGGGGCTCTAACTATGGCTACACCTTC. This sequence encodes CASSLRGGGGSNYGYTF.

This clone has a handful of counts. This chain uses TRBV13 with TRBJ1-2, with 8 bases lining up with TRBD1. The CDR3 covers 13 residues. V dropped 4 bases and J dropped 7; count of bases not matched to a gene: 5. Germline V gives CDR1 PRHDT, CDR2 FYEKMQ (reference sequence). CDR3 in DNA: TGTGCCAGCAGCTCCGACAGGGGCTCTGGCTACACCTTC. Its translation is CASSSDRGSGYTF. The full variable domain, completed using reference TRBV13 and TRBJ1-2, is AAGVIQSPRHLIKEKRETATLKCYPIPRHDTVYWYQQGPGQDPQFLISFYEKMQSDKGSIPDRFSAQQFSDYHSELNMSSLELGDSALYFCASSSDRGSGYTFGSGTRLTVV.

The CDR3 DNA reads TGTGCCAGTGGGGGGACAGGGGGCTACGAGCAGTACTTC. Translating gives CASGGTGGYEQYF. This sequence joins TRBV2 and TRBJ2-7; 11 bases map to TRBD1. The CDR3 runs 13 residues. V was pared by 9 bases and J by 3 bases, with 4 bases of the junction left unmatched. The V gene's germline CDR1 is SNHLY and CDR2 FYNNEI.

This clone occurred a few times. This chain uses TRBV30 with TRBJ2-3; no clear D. The germline V gene has CDR1 GTSNPN and CDR2 SVGIG (reference sequence). V shed 7 bases and J shed 0 bases, with 14 bases lying between them. This CDR3 is 14 amino acids long. DNA for the CDR3: TGTGCCTCCATTCACCATGGCAGCACAGATACGCAGTATTTT. This gives the protein CASIHHGSTDTQYF.

A single count supports this clone. The CDR3 loop reads CASSRGDGETQYF. DNA for the CDR3: TGCGCCAGCAGTAGAGGGGACGGAGAGACCCAGTACTTC. The chain links TRBV5-1 to TRBJ2-5; D is tentatively TRBD1 or TRBD2 (5 bases each). CDR1 and CDR2 from the germline V gene are SGHRS and YFSETQ. The V end was cut by 5 bases, the J end by 4 bases, with 12 bases between. CDR3 size: 13 residues.